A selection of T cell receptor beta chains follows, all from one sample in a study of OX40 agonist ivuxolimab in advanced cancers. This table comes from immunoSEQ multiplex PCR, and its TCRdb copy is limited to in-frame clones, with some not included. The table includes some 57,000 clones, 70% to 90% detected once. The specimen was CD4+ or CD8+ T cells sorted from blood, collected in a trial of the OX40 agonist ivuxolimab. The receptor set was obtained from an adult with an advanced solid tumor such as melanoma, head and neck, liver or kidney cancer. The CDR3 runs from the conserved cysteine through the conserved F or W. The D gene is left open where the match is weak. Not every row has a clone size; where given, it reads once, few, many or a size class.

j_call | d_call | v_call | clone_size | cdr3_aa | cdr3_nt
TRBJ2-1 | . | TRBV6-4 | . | CASSVQGGPFEQFF | TGTGCCAGCAGTGTACAGGGAGGTCCATTTGAGCAGTTCTTC
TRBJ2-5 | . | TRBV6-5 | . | CASSPGGLGGETQYF | TGTGCCAGCAGTCCCGGTGGCCTGGGAGGAGAGACCCAGTACTTC
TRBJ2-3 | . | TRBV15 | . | CATSGSRDLTDTQYF | TGTGCCACCAGCGGGTCCCGGGACCTCACAGATACGCAGTATTTT
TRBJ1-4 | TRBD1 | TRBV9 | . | CASSVAGTGVREKLFF | TGTGCCAGCAGCGTAGCAGGGACAGGGGTTCGAGAAAAACTGTTTTTT
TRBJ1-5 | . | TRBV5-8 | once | CASRAGTLPNQPQHF | TGTGCCAGCAGGGCCGGGACGTTGCCCAATCAGCCCCAGCATTTT
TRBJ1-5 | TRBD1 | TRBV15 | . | CATSEARTGRRPGNQPQHF | TGTGCCACCAGCGAAGCACGGACAGGCCGTAGGCCGGGCAATCAGCCCCAGCATTTT
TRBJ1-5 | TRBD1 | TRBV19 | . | CASRWDRNQPQHF | TGTGCCAGTAGATGGGACAGAAATCAGCCCCAGCATTTT
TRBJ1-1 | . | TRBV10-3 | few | CAIRLRGDTEAFF | TGTGCCATCAGACTCAGGGGAGACACTGAAGCTTTCTTT
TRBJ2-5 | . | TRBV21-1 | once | CASKVGVRETQYF | TGTGCCAGCAAAGTCGGGGTTAGGGAGACCCAGTACTTC
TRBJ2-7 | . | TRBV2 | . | CASSEALQIAYEQYF | TGTGCCAGCAGTGAAGCGCTACAGATAGCCTACGAGCAGTACTTC
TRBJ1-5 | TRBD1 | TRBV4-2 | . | CASSQVGQGDQPQHF | TGTGCCAGCAGCCAAGTTGGACAGGGTGACCAGCCCCAGCATTTT
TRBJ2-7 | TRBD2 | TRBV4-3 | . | CASSQDSAGLAVTSYEQYF | TGCGCCAGCAGCCAAGATTCGGCTGGACTAGCGGTGACCTCCTACGAGCAGTACTTC
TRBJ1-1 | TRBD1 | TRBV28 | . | CASSPDRGNTEAFF | TGTGCCAGCAGCCCTGACAGGGGGAACACTGAAGCTTTCTTT
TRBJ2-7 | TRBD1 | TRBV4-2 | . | CASSLLGGTGDTYEQYF | TGTGCCAGCAGCCTCCTAGGTGGGACAGGCGATACCTACGAGCAGTACTTC
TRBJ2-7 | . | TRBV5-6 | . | CASSSRLTGKEQYF | TGTGCCAGCAGCTCAAGATTAACAGGAAAAGAGCAGTACTTC
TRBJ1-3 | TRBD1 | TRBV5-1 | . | CASSVGQGQTGNTIYF | TGCGCCAGCAGCGTCGGACAGGGACAAACTGGAAACACCATATATTTT
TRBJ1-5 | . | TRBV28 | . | CASSLRTGHQPQHF | TGTGCCAGCAGTTTGAGAACAGGGCATCAGCCCCAGCATTTT
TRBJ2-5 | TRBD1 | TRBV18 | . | CASSGQTGLETQYF | TGTGCCAGCTCAGGACAGACAGGGCTGGAGACCCAGTACTTC
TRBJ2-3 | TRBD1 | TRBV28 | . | CASSLMGTGNSDTQYF | TGTGCCAGCAGTTTAATGGGGACAGGGAACTCAGATACGCAGTATTTT
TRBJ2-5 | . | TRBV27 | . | CASSVFGNQETQYF | TGTGCCAGCAGCGTTTTCGGGAATCAAGAGACCCAGTACTTC
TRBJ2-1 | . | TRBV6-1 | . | CASSEDGRTYNEQFF | TGTGCCAGCAGTGAGGACGGGAGAACCTACAATGAGCAGTTCTTC
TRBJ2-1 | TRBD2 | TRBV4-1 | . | CASSLGLAGGGEQFF | TGCGCCAGCAGCCTCGGACTAGCGGGAGGGGGTGAGCAGTTCTTC
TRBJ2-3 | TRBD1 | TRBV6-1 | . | CASRPGQGAQTTQYF | TGTGCCAGCAGACCGGGACAGGGAGCACAGACTACGCAGTATTTT
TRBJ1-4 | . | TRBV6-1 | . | CASSAAGYRLFF | TGTGCCAGCAGTGCGGCTGGGTACCGGCTGTTTTTT
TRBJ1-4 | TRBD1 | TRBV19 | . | CASSKGQVLYEKLFF | TGTGCCAGTAGTAAGGGACAGGTGCTCTACGAAAAACTGTTTTTT
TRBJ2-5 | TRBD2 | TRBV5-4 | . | CASSLRLAGKETQYF | TGTGCCAGCAGCTTGAGGCTAGCGGGAAAGGAGACCCAGTACTTC
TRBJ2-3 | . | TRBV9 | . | CASSGTYTDTQYF | TGTGCCAGCAGCGGAACATACACAGATACGCAGTATTTT
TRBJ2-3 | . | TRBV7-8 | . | CASRYSGVDTQYF | TGTGCCAGCAGATACAGCGGTGTGGATACGCAGTATTTT
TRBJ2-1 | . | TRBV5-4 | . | CASSFPGSNEQFF | TGTGCCAGCAGCTTCCCGGGGAGCAATGAGCAGTTCTTC
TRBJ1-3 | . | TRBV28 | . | CASPNSSGNTIYF | TGTGCCAGCCCTAATTCCTCTGGAAACACCATATATTTT
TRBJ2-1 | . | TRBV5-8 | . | CASSLREQYNEQFF | TGTGCCAGCAGCTTAAGGGAGCAGTACAATGAGCAGTTCTTC